Below are 14 T cell receptor beta chains sequenced from a single sample in a study of blood T cell repertoires in COVID-19. Clones were sequenced by immunoSEQ multiplex PCR, and TCRdb holds only the in-frame ones, with some missing. The sample holds approximately 240,000 clones, roughly 82% seen once. Sequencing was performed on peripheral blood. The receptors were sampled from a woman over 75 with active or convalescent COVID-19.

V gene TRBV11-1 combines with J gene TRBJ1-1; the D gene is possibly TRBD1 (5 bases). Trimming left V 1 base short and J 6 bases short, with 18 bases between. Germline assignment: CDR1 SGHAT and CDR2 FQDESV (reference sequence). There are 16 residues in the CDR3. The CDR3 DNA reads as TGTGCCAGCAGCTTAGAGGGGATTCCGAGGCGCTCTGAAGCTTTCTTT. Translating gives CASSLEGIPRRSEAFF.

This rearrangement joins TRBV28 to TRBJ2-2; D possibly corresponds to TRBD2 (6 bases). Trimming stripped 1 base from V and 0 bases from J, with 6 bases between. This CDR3 has 15 residues. The germline V gene has CDR1 MDHEN and CDR2 SYDVKM. For the CDR3, the DNA is TGTGCCAGCAGTTTATCGGGAGCGAACACCGGGGAGCTGTTTTTT. This translates into CASSLSGANTGELFF.

The chain uses TRBV19 and TRBJ1-5; 8 bases fit TRBD1. J lost 2 bases, V lost 5 bases, and 11 bases had no gene match. Per the germline V gene, CDR1 is LNHDA and CDR2 is SQIVND (reference sequence). The CDR3 length is 17 residues. The CDR3 loop is CASSDIRGLKGNQPQHF. The CDR3 coding sequence is TGTGCCAGTAGTGACATCAGGGGGCTTAAAGGCAATCAGCCCCAGCATTTT.

The chain carries TRBV20-1 and TRBJ1-5, with a weak D call TRBD1 (5 bases). CDR3 length: 15 residues. Trimming removed 3 bases from V and 3 bases from J, with 15 bases in between. Germline V gives CDR1 DFQATT, CDR2 SNEGSKA (reference sequence). The CDR3 spells CSASFNGALNQPQHF. CDR3 coding DNA: TGCAGTGCTAGTTTTAATGGGGCACTCAATCAGCCCCAGCATTTT.

The gene calls are TRBV7-2 and TRBJ2-7, with 7 nucleotides matching TRBD2. Germline V lookup: CDR1 SGHTA, CDR2 FQGNSA. The CDR3 runs 14 residues. The V gene end was trimmed by 5 bases and the J gene end by 2 bases; junction bases not matched to a gene: 6. The CDR3 DNA reads as TGTGCCAGCAGCCCCAGCGGGACCCCCTACGAGCAGTACTTC. As protein: CASSPSGTPYEQYF.

This clone was seen a single time. V usage is TRBV5-1 and J usage is TRBJ2-4; D not resolved. V dropped 0 bases and J dropped 0 bases, with 7 bases sitting between them. In germline, CDR1 is SGHRS, CDR2 YFSETQ. The CDR3 consists of 15 residues. CDR3 in DNA: TGCGCCAGCAGCTTGGGGGCCTTAGCCAAAAACATTCAGTACTTC. It codes for CASSLGALAKNIQYF.

The chain couples TRBV28 to TRBJ2-1; 15 bases are a match to TRBD2. Trimming took 6 bases from V and 3 from J; bases not matched to a gene: 18. CDR1 and CDR2 from the germline V gene are MDHEN and SYDVKM. CDR3 size: 21 residues. The CDR3, as DNA: TGTGCCAGCAGGGGAGTCGCTACCGGGACTAGCGGGGGGAGGCTCTACAATGAGCAGTTCTTC. Amino acids: CASRGVATGTSGGRLYNEQFF.

This chain links TRBV28 with TRBJ2-3; tentative D call: TRBD2 (5 bases). Germline loops: CDR1 MDHEN, CDR2 SYDVKM. V gave up 6 bases and J gave up 4 bases, with 11 bases separating them. The CDR3 covers 13 residues. For the CDR3, the DNA is TGTGCCAGCAGACAGATAGCGCCAGATACGCAGTATTTT. Protein: CASRQIAPDTQYF.

The chain employs TRBV24-1 and TRBJ2-3; D may be TRBD2 (5 bases). In germline, CDR1 is KGHDR, CDR2 SFDVKD. Trimming cost V 3 bases and J 5 bases, with 14 bases left between them. This CDR3 is 15 amino acids long. The CDR3 DNA follows: TGTGCCACCAGTGATGCCCGGTCCAGCGGAGATACGCAGTATTTT. It translates to CATSDARSSGDTQYF.

The chain is built from TRBV12-3 or TRBV12-4 and TRBJ1-5, with TRBD1 matching over 7 bases. The V gene end was trimmed by 8 bases and the J gene end by 3 bases; junction bases not matched to a gene: 4. The CDR3 is made up of 13 amino acids. The CDR3 nucleotides read TGTGCCAGCGAGGGACAGCACAATCAGCCCCAGCATTTT. It specifies CASEGQHNQPQHF.

This chain joins TRBV3-1 (or the pseudogene TRBV3-2) and TRBJ1-3; D gene uncertain. Germline assignment: CDR1 LGHDT and CDR2 YNNKEL (reference sequence). V lost 0 bases, J lost 0 bases, and 9 bases lay in between. The CDR3 totals 16 residues. The CDR3 region has the DNA TGTGCCAGCAGCCAAGAGGTCAGACTCTCTGGAAACACCATATATTTT. Translated, it gives CASSQEVRLSGNTIYF.

This chain links TRBV5-1 with TRBJ1-6; a possible D gene is TRBD1 (6 bases). CDR3 length equals 14 residues. V lost 3 bases, J lost 7 bases, and 11 bases lay in between. Germline V gene data show CDR1 as SGHRS and CDR2 as YFSETQ. The CDR3 loop is CASSSRTANSPLHF. CDR3 in DNA: TGCGCCAGCAGCTCCAGGACAGCGAATTCACCCCTCCACTTT.

The chain employs TRBV5-1 and TRBJ2-7, with D perhaps TRBD1 (6 bases). Trimming stripped 0 bases from V and 2 bases from J, with 18 bases between. This CDR3 spans 17 amino acids. CDR1 and CDR2 from the germline V gene are SGHRS and YFSETQ. In DNA form, the CDR3 reads TGCGCCAGCAGCTTGGTAGTCATGGGTGCAGGGGCCTACGAGCAGTACTTC. It yields the protein CASSLVVMGAGAYEQYF.

About this clone itself: The identical CDR3 is also encoded by other nucleotide sequences in the sample. V is TRBV30 and J is TRBJ1-2; no clear D gene. V was trimmed by 0 bases and J by 7 bases, leaving 6 bases between them. Germline CDR1 reads GTSNPN; CDR2 reads SVGIG (reference sequence). The CDR3 is 11 residues long. CDR3 nucleotides: TGTGCCTGGAGTGTCGGTGGTGGCTACACCTTC. Protein: CAWSVGGGYTF.